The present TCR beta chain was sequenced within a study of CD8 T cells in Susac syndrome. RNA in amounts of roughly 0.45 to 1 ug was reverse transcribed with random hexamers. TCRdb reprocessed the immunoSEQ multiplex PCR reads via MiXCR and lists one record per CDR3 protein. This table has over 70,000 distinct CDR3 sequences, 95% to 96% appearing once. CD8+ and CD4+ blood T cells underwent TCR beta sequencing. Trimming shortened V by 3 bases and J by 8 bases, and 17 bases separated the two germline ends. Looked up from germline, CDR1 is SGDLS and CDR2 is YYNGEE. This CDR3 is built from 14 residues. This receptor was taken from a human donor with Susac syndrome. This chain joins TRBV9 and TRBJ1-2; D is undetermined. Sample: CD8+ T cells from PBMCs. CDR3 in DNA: TGTGCCAGCAGCGAAATTAGAGACTCCCGCGGCTACACCTTC. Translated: CASSEIRDSRGYTF. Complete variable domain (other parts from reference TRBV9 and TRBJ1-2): DSGVTQTPKHLITATGQRVTLRCSPRSGDLSVYWYQQSLDQGLQFLIQYYNGEERAKGNILERFSAQQFPDLHSELNLSSLELGDSALYFCASSEIRDSRGYTFGSGTRLTVV.